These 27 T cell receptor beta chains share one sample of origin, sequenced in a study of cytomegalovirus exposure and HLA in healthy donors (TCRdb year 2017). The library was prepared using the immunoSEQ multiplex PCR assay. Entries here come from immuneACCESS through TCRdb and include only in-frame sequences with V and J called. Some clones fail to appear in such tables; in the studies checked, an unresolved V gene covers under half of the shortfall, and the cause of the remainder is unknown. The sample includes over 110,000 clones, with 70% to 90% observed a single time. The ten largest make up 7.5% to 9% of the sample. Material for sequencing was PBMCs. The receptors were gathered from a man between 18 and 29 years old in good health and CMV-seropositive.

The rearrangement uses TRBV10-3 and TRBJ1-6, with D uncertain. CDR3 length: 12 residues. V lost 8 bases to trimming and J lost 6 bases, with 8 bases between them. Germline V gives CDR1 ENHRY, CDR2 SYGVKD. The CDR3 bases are TGTGCCATCGCACAGCCTAATTCACCCCTCCACTTT. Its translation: CAIAQPNSPLHF.

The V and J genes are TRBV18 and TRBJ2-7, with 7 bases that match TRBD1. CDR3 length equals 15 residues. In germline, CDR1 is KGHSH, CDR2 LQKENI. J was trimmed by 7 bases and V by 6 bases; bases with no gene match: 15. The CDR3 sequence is CASSARGQGSQEQYF. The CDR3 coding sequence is TGTGCCAGCTCGGCGAGGGGGCAGGGGAGTCAAGAGCAGTACTTC. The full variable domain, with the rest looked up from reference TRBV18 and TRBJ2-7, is NAGVMQNPRHLVRRRGQEARLRCSPMKGHSHVYWYRQLPEEGLKFMVYLQKENIIDESGMPKERFSAEFPKEGPSILRIQQVVRGDSAAYFCASSARGQGSQEQYFGPGTRLTVT.

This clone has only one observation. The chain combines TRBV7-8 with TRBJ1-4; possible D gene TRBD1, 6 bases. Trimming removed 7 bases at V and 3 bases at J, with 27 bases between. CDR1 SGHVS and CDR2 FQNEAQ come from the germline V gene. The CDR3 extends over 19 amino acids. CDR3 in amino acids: CASTQGRAVRRRANEKLFF. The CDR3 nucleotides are TGTGCCAGCACCCAGGGGCGGGCAGTAAGACGCAGAGCTAATGAAAAACTGTTTTTT.

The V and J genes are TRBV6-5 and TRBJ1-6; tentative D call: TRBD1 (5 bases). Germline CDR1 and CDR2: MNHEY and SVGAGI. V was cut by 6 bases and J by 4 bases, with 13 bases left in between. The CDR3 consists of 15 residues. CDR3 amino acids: CASRGGTYYNSPLHF. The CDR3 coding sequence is TGTGCCAGCAGAGGAGGGACCTATTATAATTCACCCCTCCACTTT.

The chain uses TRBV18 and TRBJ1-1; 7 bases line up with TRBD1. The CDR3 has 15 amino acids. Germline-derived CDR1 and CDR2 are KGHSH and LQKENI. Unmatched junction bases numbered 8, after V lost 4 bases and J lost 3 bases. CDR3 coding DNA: TGTGCCAGCTCACTGAGGACAGGTTCGGACACTGAAGCTTTCTTT. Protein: CASSLRTGSDTEAFF.

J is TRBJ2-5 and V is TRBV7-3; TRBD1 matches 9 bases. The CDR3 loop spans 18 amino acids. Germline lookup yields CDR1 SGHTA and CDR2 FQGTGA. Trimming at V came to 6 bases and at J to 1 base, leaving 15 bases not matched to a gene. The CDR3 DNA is TGTGCCAGCAGTCCCGGGACAGGGCCTGGGGCTACCCAAGAGACCCAGTACTTC. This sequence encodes CASSPGTGPGATQETQYF.

This CDR3 is CASRPGGRYTEAFF. For the CDR3, the DNA is TGTGCCAGCCGCCCTGGGGGCAGATACACTGAAGCTTTCTTT. The chain couples TRBV28 to TRBJ1-1, with D possibly being TRBD1 (6 bases). Trimming shortened V by 8 bases and J by 3 bases, and 16 bases separated the two germline ends. Looked up from germline, CDR1 is MDHEN and CDR2 is SYDVKM. CDR3 size: 14 residues.

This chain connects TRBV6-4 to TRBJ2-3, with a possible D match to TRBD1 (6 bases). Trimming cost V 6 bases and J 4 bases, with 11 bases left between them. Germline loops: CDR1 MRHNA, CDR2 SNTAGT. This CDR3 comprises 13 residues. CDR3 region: CASSENRADTQYF. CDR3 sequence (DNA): TGTGCCAGCAGCGAGAACAGGGCAGATACGCAGTATTTT.

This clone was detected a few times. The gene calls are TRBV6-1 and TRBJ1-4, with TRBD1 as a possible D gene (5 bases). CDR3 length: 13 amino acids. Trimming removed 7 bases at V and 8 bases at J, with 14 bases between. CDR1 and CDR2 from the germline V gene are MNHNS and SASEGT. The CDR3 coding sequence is TGTGCCAGCACCCCCGGGGGTTGGGAAAAACTGTTTTTT. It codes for CASTPGGWEKLFF.

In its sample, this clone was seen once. Written as DNA, the CDR3 is TGTGCCAGCAGCTTGCCCGGACAGGGGAGCACCGGGGAGCTGTTTTTT. Translated, it gives CASSLPGQGSTGELFF. This chain connects TRBV5-4 to TRBJ2-2; TRBD1 agrees at 9 bases. Germline assignment: CDR1 SGHNT and CDR2 YYREEE (reference sequence). The CDR3 has 16 amino acids. The trim removed 1 base at V and 4 bases at J, leaving 5 bases unmatched.

CDR3 amino acids: CASQTADATNEKLFF. In nucleotides, the CDR3 is TGTGCCAGTCAGACAGCCGATGCAACTAATGAAAAACTGTTTTTT. The chain joins TRBV19 to TRBJ1-4; tentatively, D is TRBD1 (5 bases). Germline V gene data show CDR1 as LNHDA and CDR2 as SQIVND (reference sequence). Trimming removed 8 bases at V and 0 bases at J, with 13 bases between. The CDR3 runs 15 residues.

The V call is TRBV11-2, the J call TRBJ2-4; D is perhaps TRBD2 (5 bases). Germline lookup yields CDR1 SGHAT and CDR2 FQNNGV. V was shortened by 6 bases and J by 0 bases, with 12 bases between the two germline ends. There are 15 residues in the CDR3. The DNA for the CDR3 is TGTGCCAGCAGGTCGGTCGGACTAGCCAAAAACATTCAGTACTTC. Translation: CASRSVGLAKNIQYF.

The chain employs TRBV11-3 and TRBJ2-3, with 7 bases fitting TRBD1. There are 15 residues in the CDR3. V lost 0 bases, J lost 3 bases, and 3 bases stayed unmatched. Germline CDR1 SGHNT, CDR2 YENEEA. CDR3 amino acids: CASSLDQTGTDTQYF. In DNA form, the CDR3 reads TGTGCCAGCAGCTTAGACCAGACAGGGACAGATACGCAGTATTTT.

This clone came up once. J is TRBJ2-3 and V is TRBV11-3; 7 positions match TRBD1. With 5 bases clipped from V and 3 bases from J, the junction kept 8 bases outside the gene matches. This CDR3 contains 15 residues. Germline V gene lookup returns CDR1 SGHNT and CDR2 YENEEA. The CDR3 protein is CASSPPTGSTDTQYF. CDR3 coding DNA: TGTGCCAGCAGCCCCCCGACAGGGAGTACAGATACGCAGTATTTT.

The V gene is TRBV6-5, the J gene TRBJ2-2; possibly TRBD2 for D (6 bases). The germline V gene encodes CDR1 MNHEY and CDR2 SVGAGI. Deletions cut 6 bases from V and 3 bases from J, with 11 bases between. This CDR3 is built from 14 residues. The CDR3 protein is CASSGTFHTGELFF. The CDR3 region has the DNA TGTGCCAGCAGCGGGACTTTCCACACCGGGGAGCTGTTTTTT.

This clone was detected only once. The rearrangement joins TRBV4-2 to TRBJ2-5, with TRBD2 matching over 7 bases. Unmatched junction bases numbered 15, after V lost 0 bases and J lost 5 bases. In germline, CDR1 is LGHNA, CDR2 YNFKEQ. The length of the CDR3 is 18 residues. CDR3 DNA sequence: TGTGCCAGCAGCCAAGATATGTTTCGCGGGGGTTCCGGGGAGACCCAGTACTTC. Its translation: CASSQDMFRGGSGETQYF.

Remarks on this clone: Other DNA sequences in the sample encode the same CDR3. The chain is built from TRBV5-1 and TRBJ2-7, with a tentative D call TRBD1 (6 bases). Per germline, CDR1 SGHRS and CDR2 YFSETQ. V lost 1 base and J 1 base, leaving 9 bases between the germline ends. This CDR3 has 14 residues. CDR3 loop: CASSLIQGSYEQYF. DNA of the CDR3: TGCGCCAGCAGCTTGATCCAGGGGTCCTACGAGCAGTACTTC.

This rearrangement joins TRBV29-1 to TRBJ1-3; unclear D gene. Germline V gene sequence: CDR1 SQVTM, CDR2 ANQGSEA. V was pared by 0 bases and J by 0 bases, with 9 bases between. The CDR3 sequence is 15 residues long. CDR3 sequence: CSVEDIEDSGNTIYF. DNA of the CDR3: TGCAGCGTTGAAGACATAGAGGACTCTGGAAACACCATATATTTT.

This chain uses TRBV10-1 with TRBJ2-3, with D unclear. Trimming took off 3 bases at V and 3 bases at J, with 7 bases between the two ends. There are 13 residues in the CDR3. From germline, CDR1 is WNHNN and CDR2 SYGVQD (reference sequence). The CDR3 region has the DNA TGCGCCAGCAGTGAAACTACGACAGATACGCAGTATTTT. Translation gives CASSETTTDTQYF.

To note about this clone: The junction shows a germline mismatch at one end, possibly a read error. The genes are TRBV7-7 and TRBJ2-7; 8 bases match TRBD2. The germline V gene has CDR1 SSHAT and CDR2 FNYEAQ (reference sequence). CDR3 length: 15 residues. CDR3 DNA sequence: TGTGCTAGCAGCTTATACCCCGGGGGGGCCTACGAGCAGTACTTC. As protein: CASSLYPGGAYEQYF.

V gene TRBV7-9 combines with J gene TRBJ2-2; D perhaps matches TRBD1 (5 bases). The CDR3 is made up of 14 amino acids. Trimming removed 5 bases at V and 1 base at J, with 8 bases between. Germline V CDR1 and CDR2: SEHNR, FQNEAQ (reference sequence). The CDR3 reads CASSTDKNTGELFF. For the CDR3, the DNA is TGTGCCAGCAGCACGGACAAGAACACCGGGGAGCTGTTTTTT.

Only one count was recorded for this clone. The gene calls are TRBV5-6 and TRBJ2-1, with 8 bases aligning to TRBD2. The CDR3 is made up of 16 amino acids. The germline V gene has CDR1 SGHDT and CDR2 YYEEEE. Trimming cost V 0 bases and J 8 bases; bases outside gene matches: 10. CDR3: CASSLALAGGLDEQFF. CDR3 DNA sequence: TGTGCCAGCAGCTTGGCGTTGGCGGGGGGCCTCGATGAGCAGTTCTTC.

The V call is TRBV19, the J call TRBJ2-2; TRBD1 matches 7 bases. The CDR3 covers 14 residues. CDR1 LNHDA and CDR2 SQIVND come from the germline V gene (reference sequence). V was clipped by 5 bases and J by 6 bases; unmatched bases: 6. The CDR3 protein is CASSVQGVPGELFF. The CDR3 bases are TGTGCCAGTAGTGTGCAGGGGGTGCCCGGGGAGCTGTTTTTT.

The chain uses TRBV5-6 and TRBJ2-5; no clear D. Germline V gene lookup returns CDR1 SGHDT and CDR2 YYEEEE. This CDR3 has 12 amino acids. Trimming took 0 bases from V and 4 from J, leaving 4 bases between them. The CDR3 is CASSLGIETQYF. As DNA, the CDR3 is TGTGCCAGCAGCTTGGGTATAGAGACCCAGTACTTC.

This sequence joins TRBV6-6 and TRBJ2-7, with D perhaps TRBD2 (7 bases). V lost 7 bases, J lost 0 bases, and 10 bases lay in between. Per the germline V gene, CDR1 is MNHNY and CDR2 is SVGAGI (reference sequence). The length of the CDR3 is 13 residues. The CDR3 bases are TGTGCCAGCAAGGGGGGGAGCTCCTACGAGCAGTACTTC. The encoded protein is CASKGGSSYEQYF.

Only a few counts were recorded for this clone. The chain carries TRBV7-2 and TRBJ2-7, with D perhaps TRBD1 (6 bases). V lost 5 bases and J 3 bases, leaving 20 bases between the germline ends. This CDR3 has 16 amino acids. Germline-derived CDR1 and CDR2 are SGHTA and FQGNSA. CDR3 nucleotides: TGTGCCAGCAGCCTAGGGGCAGGGACACTGATCTACGAGCAGTACTTC. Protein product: CASSLGAGTLIYEQYF.

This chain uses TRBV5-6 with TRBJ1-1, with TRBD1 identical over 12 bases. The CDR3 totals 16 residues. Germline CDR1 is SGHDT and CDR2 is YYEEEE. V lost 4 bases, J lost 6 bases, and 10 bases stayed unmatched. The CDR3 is CASSLLTGTGGSEAFF. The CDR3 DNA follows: TGTGCCAGCAGCCTGCTCACCGGGACAGGGGGCTCTGAAGCTTTCTTT.